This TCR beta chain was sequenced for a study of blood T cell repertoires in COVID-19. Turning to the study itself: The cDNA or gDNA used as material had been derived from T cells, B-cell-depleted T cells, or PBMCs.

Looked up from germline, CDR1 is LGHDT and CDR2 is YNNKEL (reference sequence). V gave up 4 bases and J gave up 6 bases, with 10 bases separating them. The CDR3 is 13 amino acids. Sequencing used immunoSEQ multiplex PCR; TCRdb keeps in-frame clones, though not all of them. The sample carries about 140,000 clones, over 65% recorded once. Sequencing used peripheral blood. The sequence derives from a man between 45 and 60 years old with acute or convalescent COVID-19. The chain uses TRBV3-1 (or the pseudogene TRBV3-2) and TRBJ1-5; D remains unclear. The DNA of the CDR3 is TGTGCCAGCAGCCGATCGCGGGGTCAGCCCCAGCATTTT. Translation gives CASSRSRGQPQHF.